This T cell receptor (beta chain) comes out of a study of cytomegalovirus exposure and HLA in healthy donors. This CDR3 has 15 amino acids. Germline V gene data show CDR1 as SGHAT and CDR2 as FQNNGV. After removal of 0 bases from V and 5 bases from J, the junction contained 6 bases not matched to a gene. The PCR had 60 Vbeta and 13 Jbeta primers. Sequencing used immunoSEQ multiplex PCR; TCRdb keeps in-frame clones, though not all of them. The sample has approximately 170,000 clones, about 88% seen once; the top ten hold about 2.5%. Material: PBMCs. This TCR came from a man in his thirties or forties in good health and CMV-seropositive. V and J are TRBV11-2 and TRBJ2-7; 8 bases line up with TRBD1. The DNA of the CDR3 is TGTGCCAGCAGCTTAGATAGGGGACAGGAACACGAGCAGTACGTC. It codes for CASSLDRGQEHEQYV.